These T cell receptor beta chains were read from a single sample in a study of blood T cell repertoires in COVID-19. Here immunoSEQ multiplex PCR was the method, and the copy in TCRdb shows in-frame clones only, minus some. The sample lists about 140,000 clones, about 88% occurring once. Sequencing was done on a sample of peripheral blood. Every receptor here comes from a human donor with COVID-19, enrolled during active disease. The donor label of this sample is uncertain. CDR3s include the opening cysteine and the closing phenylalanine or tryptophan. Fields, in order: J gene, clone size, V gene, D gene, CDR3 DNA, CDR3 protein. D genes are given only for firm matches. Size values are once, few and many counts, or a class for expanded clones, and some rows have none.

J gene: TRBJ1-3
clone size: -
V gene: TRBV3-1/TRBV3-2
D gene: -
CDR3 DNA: TGTGCCAGCAGCCTAGACAGTTCCTCTGGAAACACCATATATTTT
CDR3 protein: CASSLDSSSGNTIYF

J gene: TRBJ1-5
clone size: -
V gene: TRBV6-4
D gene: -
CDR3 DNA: TGTGCCAGCAGCGACGCGGGGCCTAAAACACAGCCCCAGCATTTT
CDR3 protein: CASSDAGPKTQPQHF

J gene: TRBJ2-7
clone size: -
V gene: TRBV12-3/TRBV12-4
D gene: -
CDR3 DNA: TGTGCCAGCAGTAACAGGGCGGGCGAGCAGTACTTC
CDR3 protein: CASSNRAGEQYF

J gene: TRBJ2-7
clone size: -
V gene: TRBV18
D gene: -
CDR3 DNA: TGTGCCAGCTCACCACAGCACCCCGCCTACGAGCAGTACTTC
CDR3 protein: CASSPQHPAYEQYF

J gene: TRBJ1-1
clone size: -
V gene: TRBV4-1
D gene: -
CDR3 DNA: TGCGCCAGCAGCCAACAGGTCTTGAACACTGAAGCTTTCTTT
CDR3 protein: CASSQQVLNTEAFF

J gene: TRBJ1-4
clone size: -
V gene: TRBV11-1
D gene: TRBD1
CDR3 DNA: TGTGCCAGCAGCTTACTGGAGACAGGGGGCGAAAAACTGTTTTTT
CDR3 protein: CASSLLETGGEKLFF

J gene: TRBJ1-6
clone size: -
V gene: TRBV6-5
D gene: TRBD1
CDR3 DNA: TGTGCCAGCCGGGGGTGGACAGGGGATTCACCCCTCCACTTT
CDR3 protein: CASRGWTGDSPLHF

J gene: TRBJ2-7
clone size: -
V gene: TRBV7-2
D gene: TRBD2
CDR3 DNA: TGTGCCAGCAGGGGGAGCGGGGGGAACGACGAGCAGTACTTC
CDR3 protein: CASRGSGGNDEQYF

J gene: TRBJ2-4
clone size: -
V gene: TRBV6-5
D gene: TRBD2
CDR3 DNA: TGTGCCAGCAGTTACGCGGGGGGCGATACCAAAAACATTCAGTACTTC
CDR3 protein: CASSYAGGDTKNIQYF

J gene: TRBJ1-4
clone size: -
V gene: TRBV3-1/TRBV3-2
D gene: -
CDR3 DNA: TGTGCCGCTAGGCAGGGAACTAATGAAAAACTGTTTTTT
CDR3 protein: CAARQGTNEKLFF

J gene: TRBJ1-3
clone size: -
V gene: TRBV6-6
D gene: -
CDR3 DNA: TGTGCCAGCAGTTACGGGGACTTCTCTGGAAACACCATATATTTT
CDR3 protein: CASSYGDFSGNTIYF

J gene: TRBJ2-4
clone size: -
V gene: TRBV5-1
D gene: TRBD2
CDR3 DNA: TGCGCCAGCAGCAGGACTAGCGGGGGTGATCAGTACTTC
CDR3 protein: CASSRTSGGDQYF

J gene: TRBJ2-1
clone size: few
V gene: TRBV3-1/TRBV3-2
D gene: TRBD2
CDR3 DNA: TGTGCCAGCAGCCAAATCAGCGGGGGGTACAATGAGCAGTTCTTC
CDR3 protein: CASSQISGGYNEQFF

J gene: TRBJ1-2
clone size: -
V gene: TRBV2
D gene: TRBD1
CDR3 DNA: TGTGCCAGCACCACCACGTTAGACAGGGGAGGCACCTTC
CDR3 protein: CASTTTLDRGGTF

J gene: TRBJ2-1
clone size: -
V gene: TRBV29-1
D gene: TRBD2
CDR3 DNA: TGCAGCGCTAGGGGGGGACTAGGGGATGAGCAGTTCTTC
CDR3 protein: CSARGGLGDEQFF

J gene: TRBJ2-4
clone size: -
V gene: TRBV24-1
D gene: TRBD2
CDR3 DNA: TGTGCCACCAGTGATTTGCGGCGACTAGCGGGGGCCATGATAGCCAAAAACATTCAGTACTTC
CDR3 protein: CATSDLRRLAGAMIAKNIQYF

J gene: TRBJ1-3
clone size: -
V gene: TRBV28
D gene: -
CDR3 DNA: TGTGCCAGCAGTTCGGGACTGAGAAACACCATATATTTT
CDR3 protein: CASSSGLRNTIYF

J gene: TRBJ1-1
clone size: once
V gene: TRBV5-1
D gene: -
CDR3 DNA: TGCGCCAGCAGCTTACAGGCGACGAACACTGAAGCTTTCTTT
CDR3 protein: CASSLQATNTEAFF

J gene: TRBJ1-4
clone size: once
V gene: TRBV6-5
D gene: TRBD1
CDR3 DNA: TGTGCCAGCAGCCCACTCCCGGGACAGGGAAAACTGTTTTTT
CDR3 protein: CASSPLPGQGKLFF

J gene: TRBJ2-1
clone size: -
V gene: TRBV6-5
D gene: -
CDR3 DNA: TGTGCCAGCAGCCGGACACCATACAATGAGCAGTTCTTC
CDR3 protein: CASSRTPYNEQFF

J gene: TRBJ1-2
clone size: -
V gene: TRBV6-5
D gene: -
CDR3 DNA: TGTGCCAGCAGACACAGGGTAGGAAGCTATGGCTACACCTTC
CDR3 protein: CASRHRVGSYGYTF

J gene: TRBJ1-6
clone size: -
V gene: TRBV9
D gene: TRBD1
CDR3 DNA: TGTGCCAGCAGCCGGACAGGGAGGGATGTCCCCCTCCACTTT
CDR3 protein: CASSRTGRDVPLHF

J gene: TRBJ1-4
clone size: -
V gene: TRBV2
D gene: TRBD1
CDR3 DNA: TGTGCCAGCAGGGACAGGGGTGCAACTAATGAAAAACTGTTTTTT
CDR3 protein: CASRDRGATNEKLFF

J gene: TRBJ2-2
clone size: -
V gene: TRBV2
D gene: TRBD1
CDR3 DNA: TGTGCCAGCAGGGACAGGGATGCCGGGGAGCTGTTTTTT
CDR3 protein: CASRDRDAGELFF

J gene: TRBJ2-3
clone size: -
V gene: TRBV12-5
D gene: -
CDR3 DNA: TGTGCTAGTGGTTCCCCCCCCGGGGGTTTCACAGATACGCAGTATTTT
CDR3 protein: CASGSPPGGFTDTQYF

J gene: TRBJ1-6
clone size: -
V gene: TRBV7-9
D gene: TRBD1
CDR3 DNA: TGTGCCAGCAGCCAAGCGGGGACAGGGAGTTCACCCCTCCACTTT
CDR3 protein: CASSQAGTGSSPLHF

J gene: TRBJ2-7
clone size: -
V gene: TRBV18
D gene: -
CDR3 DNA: TGTGCCAGCTCACCTCTGGGCCCATACGAGCAGTACTTC
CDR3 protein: CASSPLGPYEQYF